This T cell receptor beta chain was captured by sequencing in a study of T cell responses to AZD1222 COVID-19 vaccine. Generated by immunoSEQ multiplex PCR, the TCRdb table keeps only in-frame clones and is missing some. This sample has about 130,000 clones, with 88% found just once. A remark on this clone: Antigen specificity is unknown.

V dropped 0 bases and J dropped 6 bases, with 13 bases sitting between them. This CDR3 is 15 amino acids long. Germline V gene data show CDR1 as MRHNA and CDR2 as SNTAGT. Findings of the study overall: Vaccine-related CD4 TCRs covered spike, predominating at 160-218 and 743-854. Spike-specific TCR breadth rose after two AZD1222 doses, and depth rose as well. Baseline seropositives among AZD1222 recipients totaled only five or six. Clonal diversity was possibly underestimated, and white British individuals and females predominated among donors.

This TCR was recovered from an adult in good health. The sequencing here drew on peripheral blood, taken on day 0 of AZD1222 vaccination. The rearrangement joins TRBV6-4 to TRBJ2-3; D tentatively fits TRBD1 or TRBD2 (5 bases each). The CDR3 protein is CASSDSFGGADTQYF. DNA of the CDR3: TGTGCCAGCAGTGACTCTTTTGGGGGAGCGGATACGCAGTATTTT.